Listed here are 7 T cell receptor beta chains from one sample, sequenced in a study of molecular identifiers for immune sequencing clone quantification (dated by TCRdb to 2017 to 2018). The library relied on PCR. The instrument given in TCRdb is NextSeq 500. TCRdb reran the public reads through fastp at Q25 and MiXCR, keeping productive beta chains. Identical CDR3 proteins give one entry, which carries the most common genes and DNA. A total of more than 550,000 distinct CDR3 sequences appear in this sample, 25% of them only once. The ten largest account for about 0.84% of the sample. Material for sequencing was naive CD8+ T cells from blood, with Jurkat cell RNA spiked in. This specimen's cell subset or site label, interpreted: FACS-sorted CD8+CD4-CCR7+CD45RA+ naive T cells. The receptor set was obtained from a human donor in good health. Some libraries in this study had Jurkat cell RNA spiked in.

This clonotype was counted only a few times. The chain employs TRBV19 and TRBJ1-2; 12 positions match TRBD1. The V gene end was trimmed by 8 bases and the J gene end by 2 bases; junction bases not matched to a gene: 6. The CDR3 is 15 amino acids. Germline V gene data show CDR1 as LNHDA and CDR2 as SQIVND (reference sequence). CDR3 sequence (DNA): TGTGCCAGTTACCGGGGACAGGGGGCGAACTATGGCTACACCTTC. Amino acids: CASYRGQGANYGYTF.

The chain employs TRBV10-2 and TRBJ1-3; D uncertain. V was cut by 8 bases and J by 2 bases, with 13 bases left in between. The CDR3 consists of 14 residues. Germline V gene sequence: CDR1 WSHSY, CDR2 SAAADI. The CDR3 bases are TGCGCCAGCGCCCCGGGTCTCGCTGGAAACACCATATATTTT. Amino acids: CASAPGLAGNTIYF.

The chain employs TRBV7-9 and TRBJ2-1; weak D call: TRBD2 (6 bases). Germline values: CDR1 SEHNR, CDR2 FQNEAQ (reference sequence). This CDR3 spans 13 amino acids. The V end lost 6 bases, the J end lost 5 bases, and 11 bases lay between the germline ends. As DNA, the CDR3 is TGTGCCAGCAGTTATAGACTAGACAATGAGCAGTTCTTC. It yields the protein CASSYRLDNEQFF.

This clonotype was detected many times. This sequence joins TRBV6-2 or TRBV6-3 and TRBJ2-5, with 8 bases that match TRBD2. V lost 11 bases to trimming and J lost 4 bases; unmatched junction nucleotides: 0. CDR1 is MNHEY, CDR2 SVGEGT, per germline. The CDR3 is 10 amino acids. The CDR3 sequence is CAAGGETQYF. The CDR3 coding sequence is TGTGCCGCGGGAGGAGAGACCCAGTACTTC.

The chain uses TRBV5-3 and TRBJ2-7; D is possibly TRBD2 (5 bases). TRBV5-3 is an ORF; its function is uncertain. Trimming pared 8 bases from V and 4 bases from J, leaving 22 bases between. The CDR3 runs 15 residues. The CDR3 sequence is CASSLPTTREYEQYF. In DNA, the CDR3 is TGTGCCAGCAGCCTCCCGACGACAAGGGAGTACGAGCAGTACTTC.

This clonotype was counted at least ten times. The V gene is TRBV7-2, the J gene TRBJ2-7; 8 bases fit TRBD2. The CDR3 consists of 16 residues. With 7 bases clipped from V and 7 bases from J, the junction kept 18 bases outside the gene matches. CDR1 and CDR2 from the germline V gene are SGHTA and FQGNSA. In nucleotides, the CDR3 is TGTGCCAGCACCTTTTCTATAGCGGGAACCCGGAGGGAGCAGTACTTC. It yields the protein CASTFSIAGTRREQYF.

The chain uses TRBV28 and TRBJ2-1, with D unresolved. Per germline, CDR1 MDHEN and CDR2 SYDVKM. Trimming left V 3 bases short and J 8 bases short, with 26 bases between. CDR3 size: 18 residues. The CDR3 DNA is TGTGCCAGCAGTTTCCGCTTTGGAGACACGAACGTTTGGGATGAGCAGTTCTTC. It specifies CASSFRFGDTNVWDEQFF.